A single sample is the source of the 31 T cell receptor beta chains below, sequenced in a study of Graves' ophthalmopathy and Graves' hyperthyroidism. The TCR beta CDR3 regions underwent amplification from RNA transcripts. The authors performed first-round RT-PCR with HTBI primers and then a second-round multiplex PCR. Via MiXCR, TCRdb re-called the multiplex PCR reads, giving one row per CDR3 protein. The repertoire holds 650,000 to 900,000 distinct CDR3 sequences, with roughly 40% as singletons. Specimen: peripheral blood. The receptor source for this set is an adult man with Graves' ophthalmopathy.

This clonotype was seen only a few times. The V call is TRBV20-1, the J call TRBJ2-7; D is possibly TRBD2 (5 bases). The CDR3 totals 15 residues. Germline V gene data show CDR1 as DFQATT and CDR2 as SNEGSKA (reference sequence). The germline V and J ends were trimmed by 6 bases and 3 bases, with 21 bases remaining between them. The CDR3 DNA reads as TGCAGTGCCGCCTCACTAGATCTTTTAGACTACGAGCAGTACTTC. It encodes CSAASLDLLDYEQYF.

This clonotype has ten or more counts. A read error may produce the germline difference seen at one junction end. The chain couples TRBV10-3 to TRBJ1-1; D is unclear. Germline loops: CDR1 ENHRY, CDR2 SYGVKD. This CDR3 spans 13 amino acids. Written as DNA, the CDR3 is TGTGCCAGCAGTTACTTGGGCGGCACTGAAGCTTTCTTT. Its translation is CASSYLGGTEAFF.

The chain carries TRBV20-1 and TRBJ1-5; 7 nucleotides agree with TRBD1. This CDR3 comprises 14 residues. CDR1 and CDR2 (germline): DFQATT, SNEGSKA (reference sequence). With 3 bases clipped from V and 4 bases from J, the junction kept 6 bases outside the gene matches. CDR3 in amino acids: CSASKRDSNQPQHF. DNA of the CDR3: TGCAGTGCTAGTAAGCGGGACAGTAATCAGCCCCAGCATTTT.

V and J are TRBV7-9 and TRBJ1-6; weak D call: TRBD1 (5 bases). The CDR3 consists of 15 residues. Germline lookup yields CDR1 SEHNR and CDR2 FQNEAQ (reference sequence). V lost 5 bases and J 3 bases, leaving 11 bases between the germline ends. The CDR3 DNA reads TGTGCCAGCAGCACCGCGGGGCACTATAATTCACCCCTCCACTTT. Residues: CASSTAGHYNSPLHF. The variable domain in full, completed from reference TRBV7-9 and TRBJ1-6, reads DTGVSQNPRHKITKRGQNVTFRCDPISEHNRLYWYRQTLGQGPEFLTYFQNEAQLEKSRLLSDRFSAERPKGSFSTLEIQRTEQGDSAMYLCASSTAGHYNSPLHFGNGTRLTVT.

This clonotype was seen a handful of times. The rearrangement links TRBV12-3 or TRBV12-4 to TRBJ2-5; possibly TRBD1 or TRBD2 for D (6 bases each). Trimming took 6 bases from V and 0 from J, leaving 14 bases between them. CDR3 size: 15 residues. CDR3 DNA: TGTGCCAGCAGCCCCCCGGGGGCGTACCAAGAGACCCAGTACTTC. Translated, it gives CASSPPGAYQETQYF.

In this sample, this clonotype turned up many times. The genes are TRBV9 and TRBJ2-5; D gene uncertain. Germline loops: CDR1 SGDLS, CDR2 YYNGEE. V dropped 3 bases and J dropped 2 bases, with 8 bases sitting between them. The CDR3 is 13 residues long. CDR3 protein: CASSATEQETQYF. As DNA, the CDR3 is TGTGCCAGCAGCGCTACAGAACAAGAGACCCAGTACTTC.

In this sample, this clonotype turned up many times. J is TRBJ2-7 and V is TRBV7-2; D might be TRBD2 (5 bases). The CDR3 length is 13 residues. The V gene lost 3 bases and the J gene lost 6 bases, with 12 bases spanning the gap. CDR1 is SGHTA, CDR2 FQGNSA, per germline. The CDR3 spells CASSFSTGSEQYF. The CDR3 bases are TGTGCCAGCAGCTTCTCCACGGGGTCCGAGCAGTACTTC.

On this clonotype itself: This may be a read error: a much more frequent sequence differs by one nucleotide. The gene calls are TRBV2 and TRBJ1-4; a possible D gene is TRBD1 (5 bases). The germline V gene encodes CDR1 SNHLY and CDR2 FYNNEI. This CDR3 comprises 14 residues. CDR3 protein: CASKPGRRNERLFF. The CDR3 bases are TGTGCCAGCAAACCGGGACGAAGGAATGAAAGACTGTTTTTT.

This chain joins TRBV5-1 and TRBJ2-5, with unresolved D. The CDR3 has 13 amino acids. Germline V CDR1 and CDR2: SGHRS, YFSETQ. Trimming removed 1 base at V and 3 bases at J, with 7 bases between. CDR3 amino acids: CASSLMSEETQYF. CDR3 nucleotides: TGCGCCAGCAGCTTGATGTCGGAAGAGACCCAGTACTTC.

This clonotype has at least ten counts. V is TRBV14 and J is TRBJ1-4; D is perhaps TRBD1 (5 bases). There are 14 residues in the CDR3. V was trimmed by 6 bases and J by 5 bases, leaving 13 bases between them. In germline, CDR1 is SGHDN, CDR2 FVKESK. CDR3: CASSRQYPNEKLFF. CDR3 DNA sequence: TGTGCCAGCAGTCGACAGTACCCAAATGAAAAACTGTTTTTT.

This clonotype was found many times. The chain joins TRBV20-1 to TRBJ2-7; D ambiguous. V shed 2 bases and J shed 3 bases, with 8 bases lying between them. CDR3 length equals 12 residues. From germline, CDR1 is DFQATT and CDR2 SNEGSKA (reference sequence). This CDR3 is CSARQVNYEQYF. CDR3 in DNA: TGCAGTGCTAGACAGGTTAACTACGAGCAGTACTTC.

This clonotype was detected a few times. This sequence joins TRBV7-9 and TRBJ1-4; D is perhaps TRBD1 (6 bases). The length of the CDR3 is 15 residues. Germline loops: CDR1 SEHNR, CDR2 FQNEAQ (reference sequence). With 0 bases removed from V and 5 bases from J, the gap between germline ends came to 10 bases. The chain's CDR3 is CASSLAVQGNEKLFF. CDR3 sequence (DNA): TGTGCCAGCAGCTTAGCAGTCCAGGGGAATGAAAAACTGTTTTTT.

The chain couples TRBV29-1 to TRBJ1-1; 9 bases fit TRBD1. The length of the CDR3 is 10 residues. Germline V gene data show CDR1 as SQVTM and CDR2 as ANQGSEA. V trimming: 8 bases; J trimming: 9 bases; junction bases outside the gene matches: 4. CDR3 sequence: CSPGQGKAFF. In DNA form, the CDR3 reads TGCAGCCCTGGACAGGGGAAAGCTTTCTTT.

This sequence joins TRBV20-1 and TRBJ1-1; 9 bases are a match to TRBD1. Losses at the gene ends were 1 base for V and 6 bases for J; bases not matched to a gene: 9. In germline, CDR1 is DFQATT, CDR2 SNEGSKA (reference sequence). The CDR3 consists of 15 residues. This CDR3 is CSARAGTGLAAEAFF. DNA of the CDR3: TGCAGTGCTAGAGCTGGGACAGGGCTAGCGGCTGAAGCTTTCTTT.

The chain is built from TRBV6-6 and TRBJ2-7; either TRBD1 or TRBD2 may fit D (7 bases each). V was trimmed by 7 bases and J by 4 bases, leaving 14 bases between them. CDR3 length: 13 residues. Germline values: CDR1 MNHNY, CDR2 SVGAGI (reference sequence). CDR3 loop: CASKTGRGYEQYF. CDR3 in DNA: TGTGCCAGCAAGACAGGGAGGGGATACGAGCAGTACTTC.

This clonotype was recorded a few times. V and J are TRBV24-1 and TRBJ1-5, with 7 bases aligning to TRBD1. CDR3 size: 15 residues. The V gene end was trimmed by 4 bases and the J gene end by 6 bases; junction bases not matched to a gene: 8. Per the germline V gene, CDR1 is KGHDR and CDR2 is SFDVKD. CDR3 sequence: CATSDPGGSGQPQHF. The CDR3 region has the DNA TGTGCCACCAGTGACCCAGGGGGTTCGGGTCAGCCCCAGCATTTT.

Concerning this clonotype: Here the CDR3 omits its conserved ending phenylalanine or tryptophan, so a read error is the likely source. The chain couples TRBV9 to TRBJ1-1; D gene ambiguous. Per germline, CDR1 SGDLS and CDR2 YYNGEE. The CDR3 has 15 residues. Trimming took off 0 bases at V and 2 bases at J, with 11 bases between the two ends. The CDR3 nucleotides read TGTGCCAGCAGCGTAGGAAGGCGGGAAAACACTGAAGCTTTCCTT. It is translated as CASSVGRRENTEAFL.

The chain has TRBV9 and TRBJ2-7; no definite D call. The CDR3 contains 14 residues. The V end was cut by 0 bases, the J end by 0 bases, with 7 bases between. Germline V gene lookup returns CDR1 SGDLS and CDR2 YYNGEE. Here the CDR3 reads CASSVGSSSYEQYF. The CDR3 DNA sequence: TGTGCCAGCAGCGTAGGCTCGAGCTCCTACGAGCAGTACTTC.

V gene TRBV12-5 combines with J gene TRBJ1-2; 10 bases line up with TRBD1. The CDR3 is made up of 15 amino acids. CDR1 and CDR2 (germline): LGHNT, FRNRAP. V shed 1 base and J 8 bases; nucleotides not matched to a gene: 7. The CDR3 bases are TGTGCTAGTGGTTTGGGTCCGGGACAGGGGAGAGGCTACACCTTC. Protein: CASGLGPGQGRGYTF.

On this clonotype itself: A read error may be the cause here, since a much bigger clone is one base away. The chain is built from TRBV7-9 and TRBJ1-1; D might be TRBD1 (6 bases). CDR3 length: 14 amino acids. V lost 8 bases to trimming and J lost 0 bases, with 13 bases between them. Germline assignment: CDR1 SEHNR and CDR2 FQNEAQ (reference sequence). CDR3 protein: CASGVQGLNTEAFF. The CDR3 DNA sequence: TGTGCCAGCGGCGTACAGGGCTTGAACACTGAAGCTTTCTTT. Supplemented by reference TRBV7-9 and TRBJ1-1, the full variable domain reads DTGVSQNPRHKITKRGQNVTFRCDPISEHNRLYWYRQTLGQGPEFLTYFQNEAQLEKSRLLSDRFSAERPKGSFSTLEIQRTEQGDSAMYLCASGVQGLNTEAFFGQGTRLTVV.

The rearrangement links TRBV19 to TRBJ2-5; 8 positions match TRBD2. The germline V gene has CDR1 LNHDA and CDR2 SQIVND (reference sequence). V lost 9 bases and J lost 4; bases outside the gene matches: 10. There are 14 residues in the CDR3. The CDR3 region has the DNA TGTGCCAGCTCGGGGGGGCGGGGGGTAGAGACCCAGTACTTC. Encoded protein: CASSGGRGVETQYF.

V and J are TRBV7-2 and TRBJ2-1; TRBD2 matches 7 bases. The CDR3 contains 18 residues. Germline CDR1 is SGHTA and CDR2 is FQGNSA. V shed 4 bases and J 6 bases; nucleotides not matched to a gene: 18. The chain's CDR3 is CASSSSWLTGGSLNEQFF. CDR3 bases: TGTGCCAGCAGCTCTAGTTGGCTTACTGGCGGGAGTCTCAATGAGCAGTTCTTC.

Note on this clonotype: The junction shows a germline mismatch at one end, possibly a read error. The chain uses TRBV10-3 and TRBJ1-2; 8 bases map to TRBD1. CDR1 is ENHRY, CDR2 SYGVKD, per germline. The CDR3 loop spans 17 amino acids. CDR3 DNA: TGTGCCAGCAGTTACCCCGACCCAGGACAGGGTGGTTTTGGCTACACCTTC. This encodes CASSYPDPGQGGFGYTF.

The chain employs TRBV5-1 and TRBJ1-1, with 9 bases lining up with TRBD1. With 0 bases clipped from V and 5 bases from J, the junction kept 2 bases outside the gene matches. Germline CDR1 is SGHRS and CDR2 is YFSETQ. The CDR3 is made up of 14 amino acids. The CDR3 coding sequence is TGCGCCAGCAGCTTGGCGGGACAGGGAACTGAAGCTTTCTTT. Protein: CASSLAGQGTEAFF.

This clonotype was counted a few times. The chain uses TRBV12-3 or TRBV12-4 and TRBJ1-1; a weak D match, TRBD1 (6 bases). This CDR3 contains 16 residues. The ends were cut back, 5 bases at V and 1 base at J, with 17 bases in the middle. The CDR3 DNA reads as TGTGCCAGCAGTCTCCGCGTCGGGGGCGGGAACACTGAAGCTTTCTTT. It translates to CASSLRVGGGNTEAFF.

Comment on this clonotype: A read error may be the cause here, since a much bigger clone is one base away. The J gene is TRBJ1-5, the V gene TRBV19, with D possibly being TRBD1 (5 bases). The CDR3 spans 15 residues. Trimming removed 9 bases at V and 7 bases at J, with 22 bases between. The germline V gene has CDR1 LNHDA and CDR2 SQIVND (reference sequence). The CDR3 is CARGSVRDGRQPQHF. CDR3 coding DNA: TGTGCCAGGGGGTCGGTGCGGGACGGGAGACAGCCCCAGCATTTT.

The chain combines TRBV14 with TRBJ2-3, with D unresolved. From germline, CDR1 is SGHDN and CDR2 FVKESK. There are 15 residues in the CDR3. The V end was cut by 5 bases, the J end by 0 bases, with 12 bases between. In DNA, the CDR3 is TGTGCCAGCAGCTTAGTCCCCAGCAGCACAGATACGCAGTATTTT. Translation: CASSLVPSSTDTQYF.

The V call is TRBV7-9, the J call TRBJ2-2; no clear D gene. Germline lookup yields CDR1 SEHNR and CDR2 FQNEAQ (reference sequence). This CDR3 has 18 amino acids. V dropped 3 bases and J dropped 0 bases, with 17 bases sitting between them. The CDR3 is CASSFQATRISNTGELFF. The DNA for the CDR3 is TGTGCCAGCAGCTTTCAGGCTACCCGAATTTCGAACACCGGGGAGCTGTTTTTT. The whole variable domain, remainder taken from reference TRBV7-9 and TRBJ2-2, is DTGVSQNPRHKITKRGQNVTFRCDPISEHNRLYWYRQTLGQGPEFLTYFQNEAQLEKSRLLSDRFSAERPKGSFSTLEIQRTEQGDSAMYLCASSFQATRISNTGELFFGEGSRLTVL.

This rearrangement joins TRBV15 to TRBJ2-2; 7 positions match TRBD1. Germline V gene data show CDR1 as LNHNV and CDR2 as YYDKDF (reference sequence). This CDR3 comprises 16 residues. V lost 1 base and J lost 3; bases outside the gene matches: 5. Here the CDR3 reads CATSRGRGMDTGELFF. CDR3 nucleotide sequence: TGTGCCACCAGCAGAGGCAGGGGGATGGACACCGGGGAGCTGTTTTTT.

This clonotype was detected once. J is TRBJ1-6 and V is TRBV9, with TRBD1 matching 7 bases. The CDR3 extends over 16 amino acids. Germline CDR1 reads SGDLS; CDR2 reads YYNGEE. The V segment lost 5 bases and the J segment 5 bases; nucleotides outside the gene matches: 10. The CDR3 DNA reads TGTGCCAGCAGTGCTAGAGTACAGGGGAATAATTCACCCCTCCACTTT. This translates into CASSARVQGNNSPLHF.

V usage is TRBV15 and J usage is TRBJ2-5, with D perhaps TRBD1 or TRBD2 (5 bases each). The CDR3 is made up of 15 amino acids. Trimming shortened V by 3 bases and J by 2 bases, and 13 bases separated the two germline ends. Looked up from germline, CDR1 is LNHNV and CDR2 is YYDKDF (reference sequence). CDR3 DNA sequence: TGTGCCACCAGCAGCTGGGGACGGCTTCAAGAGACCCAGTACTTC. Translated, it gives CATSSWGRLQETQYF.